This TCR beta chain was sequenced for a study of blood T cell repertoires in COVID-19 (dated by TCRdb to 2018 to 2020). Regarding the research as a whole: Samples covering the acute and convalescent phases of COVID-19 were provided by collaborators in the United States, Italy and Spain. The material from the prospective study consisted of cDNA or gDNA derived from T cells, B-cell-depleted T cells, or PBMCs. Deeply sampled blood TCRbeta repertoires from subjects exposed to, actively infected with, or recovered from COVID-19 were included in the dataset. The repertoires were released in a freely available public database intended as a resource for research on the immune response to SARS-CoV-2. Samples came from the ongoing ImmuneRACE study (first 160 participants) plus 1,254 subjects from 6 global collaborators. The sample metadata nearly always contained a de-identified subject ID, COVID-19 status, age in years and sex. Where available, HLA class I and class II types were obtained from metadata supplied by the sample provider rather than from assay-based typing.

Here is what the overall study found, with its caveats: The quantity of clinical and demographic metadata differed by source and by participant and was supplied without curation.

The immunoSEQ Assay, a bias-controlled multiplex PCR, was used to amplify TCRbeta CDR3 regions from genomic DNA. The source study handled its data this way. The number of nucleated cells in each sample was estimated from the amplification of reference gene primers within the assay. To quantify the absolute abundance of each unique TCRbeta CDR3 rearrangement, sequence reads were collapsed and filtered. For each sample, productive Simpson clonality was calculated as the square root of Simpson's diversity index across productive rearrangements. TCRdb holds this immuneACCESS table with in-frame rearrangements only. Some clones are missing; in checked studies, unresolved V genes explain under half, and the rest has no known cause. V and J calls and clone size are given by that table; D and trimming were obtained from the DNA. This sample gives 150,000 to 200,000 clones in total; approximately 88% of them show up just once. The biggest ten clones account for roughly 9.1% of the sample.

With respect to this clone: Its antigen specificity is not known. Base-call qualities are not available, and no considerably larger clone is one nucleotide away.

Reading the germline V gene gives CDR1 SGHRS and CDR2 YFSETQ. Its CDR3 holds 15 amino acids, cysteine through phenylalanine. This entry keeps only the CDR3 DNA: 45 bases, framed from base 1. Unmatched junction bases come to 10, with V trimmed by 4 bases and J by 7 bases. Whole blood was collected in K2EDTA tubes by collaborating institutions according to the institutions' own protocols. For TCRbeta analysis, collaborators shipped samples in one of three forms: frozen whole blood, isolated PBMCs, or DNA extracted from either of those sample types. The origin of this receptor is a woman of 80 years or more with active or convalescent COVID-19. The rearranged chain carries TRBV5-1 and TRBJ2-4; 8 bases in the middle match TRBD1. Sequenced: peripheral blood. The DNA is as follows: TGCGCCAGCAGCATTGACGGACAGGGAGCGAACATTCAGTACTTC. It encodes CASSIDGQGANIQYF.